What follows is one T cell receptor (beta chain) and its context. What antigen it recognizes has not been identified. No per-base quality is available; no much larger clone lies one base away. Library prep was done by the immunoSEQ multiplex PCR assay. RNA was extracted from all samples and reverse transcribed into cDNA as template for TCR sequencing. First-strand cDNA was synthesized with SuperScript III using a 2:1 mix of oligo-dT and random hexamers. A synthetic immune receptor repertoire was used to assess amplification bias, and residual bias was removed computationally. The published analysis was carried out like this. Raw reads were preprocessed for error removal, and CDR3 was defined according to IMGT conventions as running from the conserved cysteine to phenylalanine. Clonality was computed by normalizing Shannon entropy by log2 of the number of productive unique TCRs and subtracting the result from 1. Scalp TCRbeta sequences were cross-referenced with sorted blood CD4 and CD8 repertoires so that the CD4 or CD8 identity of scalp clones could be inferred. Drawn from immuneACCESS, this table holds only the in-frame rearrangements with V and J called that TCRdb kept. Clones are partly lost; checked studies trace under half to an unresolved V gene and leave the rest unexplained. V, J and clone size are those of that table, while D and trimming were read from the DNA. This sample gives roughly 100,000 clones in total; more than 75% of them show up just once. Approximately 10% of the sample goes to the ten largest clones.

This record belongs to a study of CD8+ T cells in alopecia areata listed by TCRdb under 2018. About the full investigation: Treated patients were enrolled in an open-label pilot trial of oral tofacitinib, 5 to 10 mg twice daily, for moderate-to-severe alopecia areata. TCRbeta CDR3 regions were amplified by immunoSEQ multiplex PCR using 35 Vbeta forward and 13 Jbeta reverse primers. Human TCRbeta sequencing covered scalp tissue and sorted CD4+ and CD8+ peripheral blood T cells from patchy and totalis/universalis alopecia areata patients and healthy controls. Patients on tofacitinib were biopsied at baseline and after 4 and 24 weeks of treatment, and several of the patients also had a later scalp biopsy. In treated patients, disease severity was measured using the SALT score, which gives the percentage of scalp surface area affected. To study T cell clonal expansion in alopecia areata, the researchers applied high-throughput TCRbeta sequencing to both the C3H/HeJ mouse model and human patients. Scalp clonality was compared across normal scalp (n=4), patchy alopecia areata scalp (n=8), and alopecia totalis/universalis scalp (n=8). RNA was extracted with the PAXgene miRNA kit for fixed scalp, the miRNeasy kit for PBMCs, and the RNeasy kit for mouse skin. Tofacitinib was administered for 6 to 18 months, and 6 months of follow-up off drug were then conducted to assess delayed response and recurrence. Broader findings and caveats from the paper: Shared TCR sequences between patients were less evident than in mice, which may be partly attributable to HLA diversity in the patient population. The treated cohort was small, with a single nonresponder, so links between baseline CD8+ expansion and response need larger studies. Compared with normal scalp, lesional scalp had higher clonality and more expanded CD8+ clones, particularly in alopecia totalis/universalis, a pattern that suggests antigenic drive. Unlike mouse skin, where gammadelta T cells dominate, normal human skin contains resident alphabeta T cells that get sequenced too, which complicates analysis of the scalp TCR repertoire. Many expanded lesional clones persisted in scalp and blood during tofacitinib treatment, which may partly explain relapse after stopping treatment. Tofacitinib significantly decreased scalp clonality and the number of expanded CD8+ clones among the top 100 scalp clones.

CDR1 and CDR2 are read off the germline V gene (reference sequence) as LNHDA and SQIVND. A distance of 7 bases separates the germline ends of V and J, which lose 7 bases and 3 bases respectively. The CDR3 runs 12 amino acids, cysteine and phenylalanine included. Left in the record is the CDR3 DNA by itself, 36 bases read in frame from the first base. The treatment or condition label here, explained by the study, means: oral pan-JAK inhibitor, 5-10 mg twice daily. From alopecia areata patients, peripheral blood was collected along with lesional scalp punch biopsies. PBMCs were isolated by density centrifugation and stained for CD3, CD4 and CD8, after which CD4+ and CD8+ T cells were sorted on a FACSAria.

The receptor's source is a human donor with alopecia areata. This material consisted of CD8+ T cells sorted from blood, taken at roughly week 30, from a patient treated with tofacitinib. The receptor chain draws on TRBV19 and TRBJ2-1, with no confident D gene call. The nucleotides read TGTGCCAGTACCGCAGACTACAATGAGCAGTTCTTC. This yields the protein CASTADYNEQFF.